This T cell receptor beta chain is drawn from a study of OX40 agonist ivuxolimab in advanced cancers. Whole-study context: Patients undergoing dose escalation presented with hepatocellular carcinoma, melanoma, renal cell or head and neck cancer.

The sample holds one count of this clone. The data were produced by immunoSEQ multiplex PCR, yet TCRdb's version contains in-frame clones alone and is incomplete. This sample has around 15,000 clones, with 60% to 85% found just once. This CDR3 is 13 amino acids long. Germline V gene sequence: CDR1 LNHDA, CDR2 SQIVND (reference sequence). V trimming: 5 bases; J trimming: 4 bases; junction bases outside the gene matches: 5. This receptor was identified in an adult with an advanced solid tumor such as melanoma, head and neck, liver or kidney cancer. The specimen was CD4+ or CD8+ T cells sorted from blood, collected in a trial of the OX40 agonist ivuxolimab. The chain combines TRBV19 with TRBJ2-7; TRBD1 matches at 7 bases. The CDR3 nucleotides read TGTGCCAGTAGTTGGGGACAGCGGTACGAGCAGTACTTC. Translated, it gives CASSWGQRYEQYF.